The source of this T cell receptor (beta chain) is a study of blood T cell repertoires in COVID-19. This table comes from immunoSEQ multiplex PCR, and its TCRdb copy is limited to in-frame clones, with some not included. The sample carries about 39,000 clones, roughly 80% recorded once. V lost 2 bases to trimming and J lost 0 bases, with 11 bases between them. CDR1 and CDR2 (germline): SGHTS, YDEGEE. The CDR3 spans 15 residues. This chain links TRBV5-8 with TRBJ1-1; perhaps TRBD1 as D (5 bases). The sequenced sample was peripheral blood. The origin of this receptor is a man aged 55 to 70 in a cohort sampled during active COVID-19. CDR3 sequence: CASSFGGGLNTEAFF. Written as DNA, the CDR3 is TGTGCCAGCAGCTTTGGGGGAGGGTTGAACACTGAAGCTTTCTTT.